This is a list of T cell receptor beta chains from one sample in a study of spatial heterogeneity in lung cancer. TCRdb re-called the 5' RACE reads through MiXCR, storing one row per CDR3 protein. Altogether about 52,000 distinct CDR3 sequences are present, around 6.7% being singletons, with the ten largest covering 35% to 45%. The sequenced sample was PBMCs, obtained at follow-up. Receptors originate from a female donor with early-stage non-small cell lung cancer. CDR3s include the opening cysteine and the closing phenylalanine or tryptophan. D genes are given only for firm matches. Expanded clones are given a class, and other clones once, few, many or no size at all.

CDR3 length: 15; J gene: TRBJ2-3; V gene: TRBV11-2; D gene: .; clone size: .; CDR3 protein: CASSLVPGRADTQYF; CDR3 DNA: TGTGCCAGCAGCTTAGTCCCGGGTAGAGCAGATACGCAGTATTTT
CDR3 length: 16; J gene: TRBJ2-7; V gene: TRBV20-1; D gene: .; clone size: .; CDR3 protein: CSARDGGPANSYEQYF; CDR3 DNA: TGCAGTGCTAGAGATGGGGGTCCGGCGAACTCCTACGAGCAGTACTTC
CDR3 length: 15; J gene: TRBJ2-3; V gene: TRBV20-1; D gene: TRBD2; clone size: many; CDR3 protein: CSARVLAGGTDTQYF; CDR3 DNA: TGCAGTGCTAGAGTACTAGCGGGGGGCACAGATACGCAGTATTTT
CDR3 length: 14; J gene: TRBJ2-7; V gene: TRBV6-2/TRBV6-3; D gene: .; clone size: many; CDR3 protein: CASSSTGPTYEQYF; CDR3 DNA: TGTGCCAGCAGTTCGACAGGCCCGACCTACGAGCAGTACTTC
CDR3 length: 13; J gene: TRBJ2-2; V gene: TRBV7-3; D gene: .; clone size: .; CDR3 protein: CATARGNTGELFF; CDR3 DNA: TGTGCCACTGCGCGGGGGAACACCGGGGAGCTGTTTTTT
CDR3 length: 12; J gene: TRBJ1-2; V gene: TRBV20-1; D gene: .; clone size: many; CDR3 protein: CSARNTDYGYTF; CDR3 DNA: TGCAGTGCTAGAAACACTGACTATGGCTACACCTTC
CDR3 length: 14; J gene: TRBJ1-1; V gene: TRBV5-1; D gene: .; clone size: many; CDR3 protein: CASSRTQGNTEAFF; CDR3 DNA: TGCGCCAGCAGCAGAACACAGGGGAACACTGAAGCTTTCTTT
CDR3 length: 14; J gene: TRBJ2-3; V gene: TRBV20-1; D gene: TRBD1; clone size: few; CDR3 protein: CSAGTGGRSDTQYF; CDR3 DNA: TGCAGTGCTGGGACAGGGGGCCGGTCAGATACGCAGTATTTT
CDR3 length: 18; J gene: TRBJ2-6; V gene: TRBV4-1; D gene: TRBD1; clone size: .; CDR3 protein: CASSQLGQGISGANVLTF; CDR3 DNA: TGCGCCAGCAGCCAGCTGGGACAGGGAATCTCTGGGGCCAACGTCCTGACTTTC
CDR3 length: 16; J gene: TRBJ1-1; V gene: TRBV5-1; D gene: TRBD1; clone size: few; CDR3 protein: CASSTLGQVSSTEAFF; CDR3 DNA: TGCGCCAGCAGCACACTGGGACAGGTCTCAAGCACTGAAGCTTTCTTT
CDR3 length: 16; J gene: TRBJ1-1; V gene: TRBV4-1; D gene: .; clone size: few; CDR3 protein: CASSQDVSLGNTEAFF; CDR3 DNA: TGCGCCAGCAGCCAAGATGTAAGTCTCGGGAACACTGAAGCTTTCTTT
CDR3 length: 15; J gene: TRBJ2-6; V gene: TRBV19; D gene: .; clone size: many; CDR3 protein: CASVGGSSGANVLTF; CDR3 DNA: TGTGCCAGCGTAGGGGGGAGCTCTGGGGCCAACGTCCTGACTTTC
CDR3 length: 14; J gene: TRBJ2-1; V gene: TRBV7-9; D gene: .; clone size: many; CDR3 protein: CASSSSPAPNEQFF; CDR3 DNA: TGTGCCAGCAGCTCCTCACCGGCCCCAAATGAGCAGTTCTTC
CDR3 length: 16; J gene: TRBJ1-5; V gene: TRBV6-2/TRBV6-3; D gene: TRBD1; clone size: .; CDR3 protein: CASSYSARGGNQPQHF; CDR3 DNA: TGTGCCAGCAGTTACTCTGCCAGGGGGGGCAATCAGCCCCAGCATTTT
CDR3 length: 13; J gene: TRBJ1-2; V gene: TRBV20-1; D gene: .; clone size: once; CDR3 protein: CSARELLDYGYTF; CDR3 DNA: TGCAGTGCTAGAGAGCTGCTGGACTATGGCTACACCTTC
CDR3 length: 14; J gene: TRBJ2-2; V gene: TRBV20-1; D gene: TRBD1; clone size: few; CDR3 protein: CSARPGTDTGELFF; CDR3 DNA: TGCAGTGCTCGACCTGGGACAGACACCGGGGAGCTGTTTTTT
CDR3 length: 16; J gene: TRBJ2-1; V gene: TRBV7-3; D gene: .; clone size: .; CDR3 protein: CASSLRSGGSYNEQFF; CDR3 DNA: TGTGCCAGCAGCTTAAGGAGTGGGGGCTCCTACAATGAGCAGTTCTTC
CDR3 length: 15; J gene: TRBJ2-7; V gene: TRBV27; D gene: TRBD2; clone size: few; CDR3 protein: CASTLKGGTNYEQYF; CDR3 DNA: TGTGCCAGCACCCTTAAGGGCGGGACTAACTACGAGCAGTACTTC
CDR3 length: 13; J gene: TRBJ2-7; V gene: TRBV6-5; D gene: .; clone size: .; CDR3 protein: CASSSGNSYEQYF; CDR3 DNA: TGTGCCAGCAGCTCCGGAAATTCCTACGAGCAGTACTTC
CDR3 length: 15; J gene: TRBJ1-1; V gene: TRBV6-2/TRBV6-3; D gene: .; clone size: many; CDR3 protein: CASSQYTRGGTEAFF; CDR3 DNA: TGTGCCAGCAGTCAATACACCCGCGGGGGCACTGAAGCTTTCTTT
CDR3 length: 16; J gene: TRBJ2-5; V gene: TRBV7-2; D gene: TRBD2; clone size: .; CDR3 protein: CASRFLGGGIRETQYF; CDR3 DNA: TGTGCCAGCAGGTTTCTAGGCGGGGGAATTCGAGAGACCCAGTACTTC
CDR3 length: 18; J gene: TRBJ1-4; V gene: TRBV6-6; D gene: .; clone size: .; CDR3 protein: CASMDLRQGHSTNEKLFF; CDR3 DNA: TGTGCCAGCATGGATCTTCGGCAGGGACATTCGACTAATGAAAAACTGTTTTTT
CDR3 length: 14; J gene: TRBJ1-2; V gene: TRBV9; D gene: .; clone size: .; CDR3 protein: CASSVGAGEEGYTF; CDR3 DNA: TGTGCCAGCAGCGTAGGGGCCGGGGAGGAAGGCTACACCTTC
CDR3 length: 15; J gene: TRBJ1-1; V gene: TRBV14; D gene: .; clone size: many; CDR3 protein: CASSQVAGTTGEAFF; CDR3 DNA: TGTGCCAGCAGCCAAGTTGCAGGCACAACCGGTGAAGCTTTCTTT
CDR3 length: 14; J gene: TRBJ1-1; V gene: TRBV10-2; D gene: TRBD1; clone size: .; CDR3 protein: CASSSGTGGSEAFF; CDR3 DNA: TGCGCCAGCAGTTCCGGGACAGGGGGGTCTGAAGCTTTCTTT
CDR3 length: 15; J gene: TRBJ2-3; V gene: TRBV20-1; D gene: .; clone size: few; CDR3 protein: CSAPLVQSSTDTQYF; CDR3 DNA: TGCAGTGCCCCGCTAGTGCAGTCTAGCACAGATACGCAGTATTTT
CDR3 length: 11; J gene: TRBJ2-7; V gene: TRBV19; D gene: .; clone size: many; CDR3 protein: CASGFRGEQYF; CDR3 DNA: TGTGCCAGCGGTTTTCGAGGCGAGCAGTACTTC
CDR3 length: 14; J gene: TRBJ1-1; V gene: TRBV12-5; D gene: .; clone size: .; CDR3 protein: CASALGPTNTEAFF; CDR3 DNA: TGTGCTAGTGCCCTTGGCCCAACCAACACTGAAGCTTTCTTT
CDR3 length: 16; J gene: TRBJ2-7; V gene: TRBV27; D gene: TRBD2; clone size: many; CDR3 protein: CASSSRLAGKLYEQYF; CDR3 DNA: TGTGCCAGCAGTTCGAGACTAGCGGGGAAGCTCTACGAGCAGTACTTC
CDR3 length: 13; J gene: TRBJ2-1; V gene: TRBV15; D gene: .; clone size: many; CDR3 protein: CATSRDRGEEQFF; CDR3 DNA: TGTGCCACCAGCAGAGATAGGGGTGAAGAGCAGTTCTTC
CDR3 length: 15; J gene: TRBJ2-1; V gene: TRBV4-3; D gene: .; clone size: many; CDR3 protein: CASSHLPGVLNEQFF; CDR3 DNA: TGCGCCAGCAGCCATTTACCGGGGGTCCTGAATGAGCAGTTCTTC
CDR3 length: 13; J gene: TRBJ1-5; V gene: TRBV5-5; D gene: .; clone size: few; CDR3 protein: CASSLDPQPPQHF; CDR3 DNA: TGTGCCAGCAGCTTGGACCCTCAGCCACCCCAGCATTTT
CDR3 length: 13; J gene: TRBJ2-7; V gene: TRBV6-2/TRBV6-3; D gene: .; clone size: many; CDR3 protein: CASSLEGTYEQYF; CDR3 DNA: TGTGCCAGCAGTTTAGAGGGAACCTACGAGCAGTACTTC
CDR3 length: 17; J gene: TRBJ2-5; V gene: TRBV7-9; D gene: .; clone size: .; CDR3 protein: CASSLGQVTAAAETQYF; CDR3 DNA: TGTGCCAGCAGCTTGGGCCAGGTGACAGCGGCGGCAGAGACCCAGTACTTC
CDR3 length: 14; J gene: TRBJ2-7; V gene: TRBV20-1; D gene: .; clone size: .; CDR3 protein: CSARVYEGVGEQYF; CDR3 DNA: TGCAGTGCTAGAGTCTACGAAGGTGTAGGCGAGCAGTACTTC
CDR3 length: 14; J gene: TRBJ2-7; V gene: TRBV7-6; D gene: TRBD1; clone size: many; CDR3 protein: CASSSNRGRGEQYF; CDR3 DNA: TGTGCCAGCAGCTCGAACAGGGGGCGCGGCGAGCAGTACTTC
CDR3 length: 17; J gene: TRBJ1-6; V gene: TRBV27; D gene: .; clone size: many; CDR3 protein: CASSPRVRSSYNSPLHF; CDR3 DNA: TGTGCCAGCAGTCCAAGGGTCAGGAGCTCCTATAATTCACCCCTCCACTTT
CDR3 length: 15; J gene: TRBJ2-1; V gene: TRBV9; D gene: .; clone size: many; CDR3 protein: CASSVGSQAYNEQFF; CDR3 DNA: TGTGCCAGCAGCGTAGGAAGCCAGGCCTACAATGAGCAGTTCTTC
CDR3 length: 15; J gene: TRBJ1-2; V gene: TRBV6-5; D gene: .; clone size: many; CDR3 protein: CASSYKAQTLSGYTF; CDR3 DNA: TGTGCCAGCAGTTACAAGGCCCAGACGCTTAGTGGCTACACCTTC
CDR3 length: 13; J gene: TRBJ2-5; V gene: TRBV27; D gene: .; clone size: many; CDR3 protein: CASSRWDLETQYF; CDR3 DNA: TGTGCCAGCAGCCGCTGGGACTTAGAGACCCAGTACTTC
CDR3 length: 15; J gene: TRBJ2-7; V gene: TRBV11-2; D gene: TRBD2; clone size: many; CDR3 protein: CASSILAGGSYEQYF; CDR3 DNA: TGTGCCAGCAGCATTCTAGCGGGGGGGTCCTACGAGCAGTACTTC
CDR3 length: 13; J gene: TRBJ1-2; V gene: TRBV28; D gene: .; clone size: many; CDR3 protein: CASSRLGAPRYTF; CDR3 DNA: TGTGCCAGCAGCCGACTTGGGGCGCCTCGCTACACCTTC
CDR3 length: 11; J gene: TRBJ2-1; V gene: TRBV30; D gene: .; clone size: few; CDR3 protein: CAWRGMNEQFF; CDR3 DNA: TGTGCCTGGAGAGGGATGAATGAGCAGTTCTTC
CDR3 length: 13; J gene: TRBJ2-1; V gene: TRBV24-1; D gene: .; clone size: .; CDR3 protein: CATSDPLSNEQFF; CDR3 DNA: TGTGCCACCAGTGATCCTTTATCCAATGAGCAGTTCTTC
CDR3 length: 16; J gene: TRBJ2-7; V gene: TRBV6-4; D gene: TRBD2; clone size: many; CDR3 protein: CASNLKSGGLTYEQYF; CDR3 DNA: TGTGCCAGCAACCTAAAAAGCGGGGGGCTAACCTACGAGCAGTACTTC